This TCR beta chain was sequenced during a study of blood T cell repertoires in COVID-19 (dated by TCRdb to the early 2020s). About the full investigation: The collaborator samples originated in the United States, Italy and Spain and spanned the acute and convalescent phases of COVID-19. The material from the prospective study consisted of cDNA or gDNA derived from T cells, B-cell-depleted T cells, or PBMCs. Subjects who had been exposed to COVID-19, were actively infected with it, or had recovered from it provided the deeply sampled blood TCRbeta repertoires that made up the dataset. The repertoires were made available in a free public database intended to serve as a resource for research on the immune response to SARS-CoV-2. HLA class I and class II types, where available, came from metadata supplied by the sample provider rather than from assay-based typing. A de-identified subject ID, COVID-19 status, age in years and sex were almost always included in the sample metadata. Samples were obtained from the ongoing ImmuneRACE study (first 160 participants) and from 1,000 to 1,500 subjects provided by 6 global collaborators.

One collaborating source in Seattle enrolled patients while the patients were actively infected and followed the patients over time throughout the course of disease. Each collaborating institution followed its own protocols to collect whole blood in K2EDTA tubes. Collaborator samples were shipped for TCRbeta analysis as frozen whole blood, isolated PBMCs, or DNA extracted from either sample type. On this clone itself: It lacks a known antigen. No clone much larger than this one lies a single base away; base qualities are absent.

The paper's findings and limits, for the study overall: How much clinical and demographic metadata was included differed by source and by participant, and the metadata was provided uncurated.

CDR1 is given as SGHRS and CDR2 as YFSETQ, both from the germline V gene. CDR3 length: 14 amino acids, cysteine to phenylalanine. Only the CDR3 portion is preserved as DNA: 42 bases, with reading frame beginning at the first base. The junction shows trimming of 4 bases on V and 10 bases on J, and the gene matches do not reach 7 bases of it. TCRbeta CDR3 regions were amplified from genomic DNA using the immunoSEQ Assay, a bias-controlled multiplex PCR. The original methods were these. The number of nucleated cells in each sample was estimated from the amplification of reference gene primers within the assay. To quantify the absolute abundance of each unique TCRbeta CDR3 rearrangement, sequence reads were collapsed and filtered. For each sample, productive Simpson clonality was calculated as the square root of Simpson's diversity index across productive rearrangements. The source is immuneACCESS, and TCRdb retained only in-frame sequences with V and J called. Part of the clones is not carried over; for the studies checked, unresolved V genes explain less than half of this, and the remainder is unexplained. The D gene and trimming were derived from the DNA, and the V and J assignments and clone size from that table. The sample data list approximately 150,000 clones, and 65% to 85% of these were observed just once. Around 9% of the sample is in the top ten clones.

The clonotype comes from a man aged 25-45 years with COVID-19, enrolled during active disease. The V and J genes are TRBV5-1 and TRBJ1-6, with 8 junctional bases fitting TRBD1. Sequencing was performed on peripheral blood. The CDR3 here reads CASSAGQGSSPLHF. The DNA is as follows: TGCGCCAGCAGCGCCGGACAGGGATCATCACCCCTCCACTTT.